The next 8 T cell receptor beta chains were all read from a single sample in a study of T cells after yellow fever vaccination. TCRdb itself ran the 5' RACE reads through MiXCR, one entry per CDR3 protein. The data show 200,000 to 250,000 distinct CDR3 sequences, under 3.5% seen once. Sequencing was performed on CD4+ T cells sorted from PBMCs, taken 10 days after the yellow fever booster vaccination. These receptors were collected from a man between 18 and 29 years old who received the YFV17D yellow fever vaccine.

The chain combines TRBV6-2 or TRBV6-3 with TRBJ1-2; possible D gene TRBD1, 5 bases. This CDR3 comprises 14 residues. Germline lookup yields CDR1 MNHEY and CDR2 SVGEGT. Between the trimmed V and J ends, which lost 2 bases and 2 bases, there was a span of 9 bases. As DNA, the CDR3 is TGTGCCAGCAGTTACGGGGGATCCAACTATGGCTACACCTTC. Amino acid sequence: CASSYGGSNYGYTF.

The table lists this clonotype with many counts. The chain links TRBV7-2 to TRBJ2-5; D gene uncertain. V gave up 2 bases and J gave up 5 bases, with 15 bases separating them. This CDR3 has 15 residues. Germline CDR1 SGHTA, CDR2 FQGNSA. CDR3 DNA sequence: TGTGCCAGCAGCTTATACCGCGGATTTAGGGAGACCCAGTACTTC. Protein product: CASSLYRGFRETQYF. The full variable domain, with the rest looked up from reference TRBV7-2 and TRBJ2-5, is GAGVSQSPSNKVTEKGKDVELRCDPISGHTALYWYRQSLGQGLEFLIYFQGNSAPDKSGLPSDRFSAERTGGSVSTLTIQRTQQEDSAVYLCASSLYRGFRETQYFGPGTRLLVL.

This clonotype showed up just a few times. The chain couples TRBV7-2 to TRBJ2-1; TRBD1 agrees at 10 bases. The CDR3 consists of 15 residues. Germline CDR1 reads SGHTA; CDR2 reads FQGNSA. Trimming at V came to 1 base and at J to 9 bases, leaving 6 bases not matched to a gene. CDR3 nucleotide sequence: TGTGCCAGCAGCTTAGTGGACAGGGGGGTGGGTGAGCAGTTCTTC. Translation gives CASSLVDRGVGEQFF.

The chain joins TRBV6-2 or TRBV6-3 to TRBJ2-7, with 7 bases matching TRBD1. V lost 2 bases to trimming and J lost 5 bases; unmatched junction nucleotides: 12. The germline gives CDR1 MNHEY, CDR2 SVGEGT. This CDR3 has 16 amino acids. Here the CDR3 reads CASSYRRRGGRDEQYV. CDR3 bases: TGTGCCAGCAGTTACCGCCGAAGAGGGGGCCGGGACGAGCAGTACGTC.

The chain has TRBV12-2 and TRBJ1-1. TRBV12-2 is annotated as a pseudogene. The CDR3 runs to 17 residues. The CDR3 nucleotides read TGTGCAAGTCGAAGAAACCAGGGGCTACGGGAGAACACTGAAGCTTTCTTT. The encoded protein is CASRRNQGLRENTEAFF.

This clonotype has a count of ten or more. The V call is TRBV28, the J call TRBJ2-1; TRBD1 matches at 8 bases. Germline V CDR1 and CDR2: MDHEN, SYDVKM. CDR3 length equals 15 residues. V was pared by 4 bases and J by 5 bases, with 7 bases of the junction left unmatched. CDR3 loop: CASSSSGTGNNEQFF. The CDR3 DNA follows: TGTGCCAGCAGTTCATCCGGGACAGGAAACAATGAGCAGTTCTTC.

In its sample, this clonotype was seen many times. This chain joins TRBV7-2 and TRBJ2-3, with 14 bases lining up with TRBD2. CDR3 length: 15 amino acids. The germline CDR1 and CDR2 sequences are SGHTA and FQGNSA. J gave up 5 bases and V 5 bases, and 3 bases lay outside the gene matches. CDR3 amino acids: CASSKGLAGGDTQYF. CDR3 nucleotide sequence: TGTGCCAGCAGCAAAGGACTAGCGGGGGGAGATACGCAGTATTTT.

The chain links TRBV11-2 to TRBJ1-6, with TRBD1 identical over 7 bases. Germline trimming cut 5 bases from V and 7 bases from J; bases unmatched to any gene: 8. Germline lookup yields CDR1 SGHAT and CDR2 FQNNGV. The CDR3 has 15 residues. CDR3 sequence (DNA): TGTGCCAGCAGCGCGTCAGGGGGGGGAAATTCACCCCTCCACTTT. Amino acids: CASSASGGGNSPLHF.